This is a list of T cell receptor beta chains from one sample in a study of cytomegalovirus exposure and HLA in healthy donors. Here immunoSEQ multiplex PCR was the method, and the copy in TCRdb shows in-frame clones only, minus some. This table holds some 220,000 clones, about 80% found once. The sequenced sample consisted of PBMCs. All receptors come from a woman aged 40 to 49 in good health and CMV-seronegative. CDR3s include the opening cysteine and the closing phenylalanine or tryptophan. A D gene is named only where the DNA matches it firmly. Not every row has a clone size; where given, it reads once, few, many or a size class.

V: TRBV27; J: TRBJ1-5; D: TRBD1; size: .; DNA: TGTGCCAGCAGTTTCAACCGGGACAGGGACCAGCCCCAGCATTTT; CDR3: CASSFNRDRDQPQHF
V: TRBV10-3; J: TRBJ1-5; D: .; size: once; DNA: TGTGCCATCAGTGAGTCGGGGGGATCTAGCAATCAGCCCCAGCATTTT; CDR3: CAISESGGSSNQPQHF
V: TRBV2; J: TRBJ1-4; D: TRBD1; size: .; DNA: TGTGCCAGCAGGGCGACAGGGTTTGGGGAAAAACTGTTTTTT; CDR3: CASRATGFGEKLFF
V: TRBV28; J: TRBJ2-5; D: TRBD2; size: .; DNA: TGTGCCAGCAGTCCTCCGGGACTAGCGGGAAAACAAGAGACCCAGTACTTC; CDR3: CASSPPGLAGKQETQYF
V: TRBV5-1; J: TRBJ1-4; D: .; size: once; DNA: TGCGCCAGCAGCTTAGACAGGAGTGGTGATGAAAAACTGTTTTTT; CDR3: CASSLDRSGDEKLFF
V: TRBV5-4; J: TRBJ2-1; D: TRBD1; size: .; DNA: TGTGCCAGCAGCTTGGACAGGGGGCAATACAATGAGCAGTTCTTC; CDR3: CASSLDRGQYNEQFF
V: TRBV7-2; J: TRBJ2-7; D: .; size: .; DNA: TGTGCCAGCAGCCAACAGGGATACGAGCAGTACTTC; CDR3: CASSQQGYEQYF
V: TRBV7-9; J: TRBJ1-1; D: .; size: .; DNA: TGTGCCAGCAGCTTAGCGATACAAGTAAACACTGAAGCTTTCTTT; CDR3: CASSLAIQVNTEAFF
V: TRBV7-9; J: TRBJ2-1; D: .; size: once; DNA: TGTGCCAGCGCCGAGCGACTTTCCAATGAGCAGTTCTTC; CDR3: CASAERLSNEQFF
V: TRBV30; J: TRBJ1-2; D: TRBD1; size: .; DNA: TGTGCCTGGAGTGCTTTGGGACAGGGGAACTATGGCTACACCTTC; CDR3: CAWSALGQGNYGYTF
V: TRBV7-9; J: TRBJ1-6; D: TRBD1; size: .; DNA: TGTGCCAGCAGCTTCTCTGGGACAGGGACACCCCTCCACTTT; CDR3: CASSFSGTGTPLHF
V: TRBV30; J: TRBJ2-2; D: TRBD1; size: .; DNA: TGTGCCTGGAGTGCAGGGGACAGGGTTGTCTCCGGGGAGCTGTTTTTT; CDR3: CAWSAGDRVVSGELFF
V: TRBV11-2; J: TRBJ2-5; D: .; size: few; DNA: TGTGCCAGCAGCTTTGGGCTCCAAGAGACCCAGTACTTC; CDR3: CASSFGLQETQYF
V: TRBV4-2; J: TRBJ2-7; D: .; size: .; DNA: TGTGCCAGCAGCCAAGGTCCCTACGGGCAGTACTTC; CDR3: CASSQGPYGQYF
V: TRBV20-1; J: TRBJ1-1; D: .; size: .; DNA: TGCAGTGCTAGAGATTACAGGTTCGCTTTCTTT; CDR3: CSARDYRFAFF
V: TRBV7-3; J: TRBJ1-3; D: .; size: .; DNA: TGTGCCAGCAGCTTGACCTCGGGGGGTTCTGGAAACACCATATATTTT; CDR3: CASSLTSGGSGNTIYF
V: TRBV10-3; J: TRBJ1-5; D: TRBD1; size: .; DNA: TGTGCCACCCAAGACAGGGTTAACAATCAGCCCCAGCATTTT; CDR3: CATQDRVNNQPQHF
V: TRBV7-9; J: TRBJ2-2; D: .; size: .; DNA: TGTGCCAGCAGCTTGGCGGGCGCGAACACCGGGGAGCTGTTTTTT; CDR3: CASSLAGANTGELFF
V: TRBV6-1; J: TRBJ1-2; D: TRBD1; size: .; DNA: TGTGCCAGCAAACCGGTACAGGGGGCTGGGGGCTACCCCTTC; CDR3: CASKPVQGAGGYPF
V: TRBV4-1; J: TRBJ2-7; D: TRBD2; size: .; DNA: TGCGCCAGCAGCCAAGATCAAGTGGGACTAGCGGGGATATACGAGCAGTACTTC; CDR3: CASSQDQVGLAGIYEQYF
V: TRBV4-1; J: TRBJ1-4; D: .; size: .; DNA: TGCGCCAGCAGCCAAGATCGGATACAGGGAGCACTGTTTTTT; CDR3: CASSQDRIQGALFF
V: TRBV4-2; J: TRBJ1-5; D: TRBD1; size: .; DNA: TGTGCCAGCAGCCGAGGACAGGGTTTGGGGCATAGCAATCAGCCCCAGCATTTT; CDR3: CASSRGQGLGHSNQPQHF
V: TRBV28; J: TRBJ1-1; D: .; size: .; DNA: TGTGCCAGCGGAATACAGGGAGGGTTGAGTGAAGCTTTCTTT; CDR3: CASGIQGGLSEAFF
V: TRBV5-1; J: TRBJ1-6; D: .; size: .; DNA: TGCGCCAGCAGCTTGGGACAGGTATTATCACCCCTCCACTTT; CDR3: CASSLGQVLSPLHF
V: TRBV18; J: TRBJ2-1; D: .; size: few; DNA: TGTGCCAGCTCACCAGTCCGCGTCAATGAGCAGTTCTTC; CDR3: CASSPVRVNEQFF